This T cell receptor beta chain is drawn from a study of beta chain features in type 1 diabetes. There are 14 residues in the CDR3. Germline V gene sequence: CDR1 SQVTM, CDR2 ANQGSEA. V dropped 5 bases and J dropped 0 bases, with 11 bases sitting between them. Concerning this clone: The antigen is not known.

Overall study findings and caveats: The naive, central memory and Treg TCRB repertoires looked more alike in patients than they did in healthy donors. Among type 1 diabetes patients, VDJ junctions had fewer insertions and more deletions.

The investigators reverse transcribed all of the isolated RNA, so they sequenced expressed TCRB transcripts. There were some 3.6 million reads on average in the naive, central memory and regulatory T cell samples. Assay: immunoSEQ multiplex PCR; the TCRdb copy retains only in-frame clones and omits some. The sample records about 450,000 clones, over 9.5% being singletons. The sequencing sample was made of naive CD4+ T cells from blood. This TCR came from a woman under 30 in good health. This sequence joins TRBV29-1 and TRBJ1-3; D not certain. Here the CDR3 reads CSVRDKSSGNTIYF. In DNA form, the CDR3 reads TGCAGCGTTCGCGATAAGAGCTCTGGAAACACCATATATTTT.